Following are 10 T cell receptor beta chains from one sample sequenced in a study of regulatory T cells in long-lasting Graves disease. As to time point: newly diagnosed GD, antithyroid drugs for less than 3 months. Researchers made the TCR library from RNA that was extracted from PBMCs. Arm-PCR with iRepertoire HTBI primers amplified the CDR3 regions for these TCR beta libraries. TCRdb reanalysed the multiplex PCR reads using MiXCR and keeps one entry per CDR3 protein. This sample has approximately 490,000 distinct CDR3 sequences, with about 17% found just once. The same data also went into a second study, on T cells in Graves' hyperthyroidism and ophthalmopathy.

The material sequenced was peripheral blood mononuclear cells (PBMCs), taken at new diagnosis, from a patient treated with antithyroid drugs. These receptors came from a man between 35 and 55 years old with Graves disease.

The chain has TRBV6-8 and TRBJ2-4, with D unclear. Trimming cost V 7 bases and J 0 bases, with 4 bases left between them. Germline loops: CDR1 MNHGY, CDR2 SAAAGT. The CDR3 extends over 12 amino acids. The CDR3 reads CASTLAKNIQYF. The CDR3 DNA reads as TGTGCCAGCACGCTAGCCAAAAACATTCAGTACTTC.

This clonotype came up many times. The chain carries TRBV28 and TRBJ2-7; TRBD2 matches 11 bases. Germline lookup yields CDR1 MDHEN and CDR2 SYDVKM. Trimming removed 8 bases from V and 1 base from J; junction bases left unmatched: 10. This CDR3 has 16 residues. Here the CDR3 reads CASDQGSGRVSYEQYF. CDR3 in DNA: TGTGCCAGCGACCAGGGTAGCGGGAGGGTTTCCTACGAGCAGTACTTC.

The J gene is TRBJ2-2, the V gene TRBV10-3; 11 bases align to TRBD2. The CDR3 has 15 residues. V lost 4 bases and J lost 7; bases outside the gene matches: 5. Germline V gene sequence: CDR1 ENHRY, CDR2 SYGVKD. The CDR3 sequence is CAISVTSGSGGELFF. The DNA for the CDR3 is TGTGCCATCAGTGTAACTAGCGGGAGTGGCGGGGAGCTGTTTTTT.

The sample holds many counts of this clonotype. This chain joins TRBV28 and TRBJ2-1, with D perhaps matching TRBD1 (6 bases). In germline, CDR1 is MDHEN, CDR2 SYDVKM. Trimming removed 3 bases from V and 8 bases from J, with 8 bases in between. This CDR3 contains 12 residues. The CDR3 reads CASSLTGDEQFF. The CDR3 region has the DNA TGTGCCAGCAGTTTGACAGGCGATGAGCAGTTCTTC.

This clonotype was observed many times. The rearrangement joins TRBV7-9 to TRBJ2-3; 8 nucleotides match TRBD2. The CDR3 consists of 18 residues. Trimming cost V 6 bases and J 2 bases; bases outside gene matches: 16. CDR1 and CDR2 (germline): SEHNR, FQNEAQ (reference sequence). The CDR3 DNA reads as TGTGCCAGCAGGAATATCGTTAGCGGGGATAAATACACAGATACGCAGTATTTT. It yields the protein CASRNIVSGDKYTDTQYF.

Only a few counts were recorded for this clonotype. V and J are TRBV27 and TRBJ2-7; D unclear. The CDR3 length is 14 residues. The V gene's germline CDR1 is MNHEY and CDR2 SMNVEV (reference sequence). V was pared by 8 bases and J by 2 bases, with 16 bases between. The CDR3: CASGLYGSAYEQYF. DNA of the CDR3: TGTGCCAGCGGGCTCTACGGGTCCGCCTACGAGCAGTACTTC.

The table lists this clonotype with many counts. This chain joins TRBV7-2 and TRBJ2-1; 11 positions match TRBD2. The CDR3 sequence is 15 residues long. V lost 5 bases and J lost 9; bases outside the gene matches: 9. The germline V gene encodes CDR1 SGHTA and CDR2 FQGNSA. The CDR3 DNA reads TGTGCCAGCAGCCTGGAACTAGCGGGAGTGTTTGAGCAGTTCTTC. Its translation: CASSLELAGVFEQFF.

This clonotype was observed many times. The chain uses TRBV12-3 or TRBV12-4 and TRBJ2-5; 8 bases line up with TRBD2. The CDR3 has 17 amino acids. With 6 bases clipped from V and 5 bases from J, the junction kept 17 bases outside the gene matches. CDR3 in DNA: TGTGCCAGCAGCCGGTGGACGGCGGGAGGAAGCCGGGAGACCCAGTACTTC. It specifies CASSRWTAGGSRETQYF.

This clonotype has a handful of counts. The chain links TRBV14 to TRBJ2-1; TRBD2 agrees at 10 bases. The CDR3 sequence is 16 residues long. V lost 1 base and J lost 7; bases outside the gene matches: 7. Germline V CDR1 and CDR2: SGHDN, FVKESK. DNA of the CDR3: TGTGCCAGCAGCCAAGTAAGCGGGAGGGCCGGGAATGAGCAGTTCTTC. It encodes CASSQVSGRAGNEQFF.

This clonotype has a count of ten or more. This rearrangement joins TRBV30 to TRBJ1-1; possible D gene TRBD1, 5 bases. The length of the CDR3 is 15 residues. The V gene lost 3 bases and the J gene lost 0 bases, with 14 bases spanning the gap. CDR1 is GTSNPN, CDR2 SVGIG, per germline (reference sequence). The CDR3 here is CAWSGGEGVNTEAFF. The CDR3 DNA reads TGTGCCTGGAGCGGGGGAGAGGGAGTGAACACTGAAGCTTTCTTT. Based on the CDR3 plus reference TRBV30 and TRBJ1-1, the full variable domain is SQTIHQWPATLVQPVGSPLSLECTVEGTSNPNLYWYRQAAGRGLQLLFYSVGIGQISSEVPQNLSASRPQDRQFILSSKKLLLSDSGFYLCAWSGGEGVNTEAFFGQGTRLTVV.